The clone carrying this T cell receptor beta chain has a handful of counts. Its target is not known. This record comes from a study of cytotoxic CD8 clonotypes in ibrutinib-treated CLL. Study-level background: Results showed roughly 25 partial and 2 complete responses; following median 68 months, approximately 14 remained remitted, about 12 advanced.

TCRdb keeps only in-frame clones here, not all; method: immunoSEQ multiplex PCR. The table includes 65,000 to 90,000 clones, approximately 82% detected once. This CDR3 region has 13 residues. The germline CDR1 and CDR2 sequences are MDHEN and SYDVKM. V was clipped by 8 bases and J by 3 bases; unmatched bases: 3. Study-wide results and caveats: Measured clonality at baseline was greater than in age-matched healthy donors and tracked with circulating CD8+ T-cell counts.

This sequence joins TRBV28 and TRBJ2-7; TRBD2 agrees at 11 bases. This clonotype was obtained from a human donor with chronic lymphocytic leukemia. Material: PBMCs, obtained after 24 months of ibrutinib treatment. DNA for the CDR3: TGTGCCAGCGAGGGGACTAGCGGCTACGAGCAGTACTTC. As protein: CASEGTSGYEQYF.